The 6 T cell receptor beta chains given below trace back to one sample, sequenced in a study of vaccination effects on CD4 cells after COVID-19. No antigen has been identified for these receptors. Clones were read by immunoSEQ multiplex PCR, and TCRdb kept only the in-frame ones, dropping some. In the table there are 30,000 to 45,000 clones, under 75% of which are singletons. Antigen-specific CD4+ T cells were first expanded with viral peptide pools by the ViraFEST assay and only then sequenced. Isolating CD4+ T cells followed about 11 days of culture. Vaccinees lacked prior SARS-CoV-2 infection and tested negative for nucleocapsid antibodies. Specimen: CD4+ T cells from PBMCs cultured with SARS-CoV-2 spike peptides, collected before COVID-19 vaccination. These TCRs come from a human donor who received a COVID-19 vaccine.

The chain recombines TRBV2 with TRBJ2-1, with no clear D. This CDR3 comprises 16 residues. The V and J ends lost 2 bases and 4 bases respectively, with 15 bases between them. CDR1 SNHLY and CDR2 FYNNEI come from the germline V gene. CDR3 DNA sequence: TGTGCCAGCAGTGAAAGTGTGGCGCCTAGGTACAATGAGCAGTTCTTC. Amino acid sequence: CASSESVAPRYNEQFF. Full variable domain (outside the CDR3, taken from reference TRBV2 and TRBJ2-1): EPEVTQTPSHQVTQMGQEVILRCVPISNHLYFYWYRQILGQKVEFLVSFYNNEISEKSEIFDDQFSVERPDGSNFTLKIRSTKLEDSAMYFCASSESVAPRYNEQFFGPGTRLTVL.

This chain uses TRBV7-6 with TRBJ2-1, with 8 positions matching TRBD1. Germline assignment: CDR1 SGHVS and CDR2 FNYEAQ. With V trimmed by 3 bases and J by 4 bases, 5 bases remained unmatched. This CDR3 spans 15 amino acids. CDR3 loop: CASSFLRGQYNEQFF. CDR3 nucleotide sequence: TGTGCCAGCAGCTTTCTCAGGGGGCAATACAATGAGCAGTTCTTC.

Only one count was recorded for this clone. The chain uses TRBV6-2 or TRBV6-3 and TRBJ1-4; 11 bases are a match to TRBD1. Germline V gene data show CDR1 as MNHEY and CDR2 as SVGEGT. With V trimmed by 7 bases and J by 0 bases, 16 bases remained unmatched. The CDR3 extends over 20 amino acids. In DNA form, the CDR3 reads TGTGCCAGCACCCCCGGAGGCCGGGACAGGGGGTTTGCAACTAATGAAAAACTGTTTTTT. Its protein product is CASTPGGRDRGFATNEKLFF.

This clone was seen more than once but under ten times. The chain combines TRBV12-3 or TRBV12-4 with TRBJ1-1; unclear D gene. V lost 5 bases, J lost 2 bases, and 9 bases lay in between. The CDR3 contains 13 residues. CDR3 in amino acids: CASSLRVNTEAFF. CDR3 in DNA: TGTGCCAGCAGTCTTAGGGTAAACACTGAAGCTTTCTTT.

The chain has TRBV6-6 and TRBJ2-7; TRBD1 is a possible D gene (5 bases). Trimming pared 0 bases from V and 4 bases from J, leaving 7 bases between. The CDR3 extends over 13 amino acids. Germline assignment: CDR1 MNHNY and CDR2 SVGAGI (reference sequence). The chain's CDR3 is CASSYSGLYEQYF. The CDR3 DNA reads TGTGCCAGCAGTTACTCGGGGCTATACGAGCAGTACTTC.

To note about this clone: The junction departs from germline at one end; a sequencing error may be responsible. The chain recombines TRBV20-1 with TRBJ2-7; D may be TRBD1 (6 bases). The germline V gene encodes CDR1 DFQATT and CDR2 SNEGSKA (reference sequence). This CDR3 contains 11 residues. The CDR3 DNA reads as TGCAGTGCTACCTTTCGACAGGTTCAGGACTTC. Its protein product is CSATFRQVQDF.